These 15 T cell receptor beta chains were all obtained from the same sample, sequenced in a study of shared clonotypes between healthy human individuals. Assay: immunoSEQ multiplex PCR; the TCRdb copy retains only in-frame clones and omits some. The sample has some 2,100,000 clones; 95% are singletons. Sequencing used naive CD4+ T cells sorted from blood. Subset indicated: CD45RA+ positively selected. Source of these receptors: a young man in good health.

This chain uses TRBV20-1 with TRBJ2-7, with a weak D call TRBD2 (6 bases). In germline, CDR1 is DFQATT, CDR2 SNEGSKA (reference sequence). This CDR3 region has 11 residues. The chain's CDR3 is CGGGSSNEQYF. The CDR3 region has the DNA TGCGGTGGAGGGAGCTCAAACGAGCAGTACTTC.

The CDR3 reads CASSGQVFNQPQHF. The CDR3 region has the DNA TGTGCCAGCTCTGGACAGGTCTTTAATCAGCCCCAGCATTTT. V gene TRBV19 combines with J gene TRBJ1-5; 7 positions agree with TRBD1. J was trimmed by 4 bases and V by 9 bases; bases with no gene match: 9. Per germline, CDR1 LNHDA and CDR2 SQIVND (reference sequence). The CDR3 has 14 residues.

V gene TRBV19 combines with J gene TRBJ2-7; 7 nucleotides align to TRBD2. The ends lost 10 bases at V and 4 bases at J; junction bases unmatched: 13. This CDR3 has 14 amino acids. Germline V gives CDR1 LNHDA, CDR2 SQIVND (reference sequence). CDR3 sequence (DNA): TGTGCCACTTGCCCCAGCGGGAAGATTTACGAGCAGTACTTC. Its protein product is CATCPSGKIYEQYF.

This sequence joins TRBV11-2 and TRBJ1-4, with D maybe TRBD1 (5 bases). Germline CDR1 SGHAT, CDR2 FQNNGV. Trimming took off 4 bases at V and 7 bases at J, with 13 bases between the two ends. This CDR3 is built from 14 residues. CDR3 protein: CASSWGRSGEKLFF. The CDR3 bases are TGTGCCAGCAGCTGGGGACGGAGTGGTGAAAAACTGTTTTTT.

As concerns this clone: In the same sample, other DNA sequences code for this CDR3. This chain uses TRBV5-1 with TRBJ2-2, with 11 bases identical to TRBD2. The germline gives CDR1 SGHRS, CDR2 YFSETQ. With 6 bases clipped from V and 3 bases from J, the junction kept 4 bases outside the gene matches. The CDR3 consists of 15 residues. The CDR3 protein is CASTTSGSDTGELFF. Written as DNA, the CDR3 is TGCGCCAGCACCACTAGCGGGAGTGACACCGGGGAGCTGTTTTTT.

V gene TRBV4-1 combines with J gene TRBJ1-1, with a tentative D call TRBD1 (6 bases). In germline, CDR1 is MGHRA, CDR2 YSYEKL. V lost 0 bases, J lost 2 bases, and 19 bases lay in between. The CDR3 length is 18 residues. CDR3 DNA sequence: TGCGCCAGCAGCCAAGATCGGTCAGGGGTTGGGGAAAACACTGAAGCTTTCTTT. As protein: CASSQDRSGVGENTEAFF.

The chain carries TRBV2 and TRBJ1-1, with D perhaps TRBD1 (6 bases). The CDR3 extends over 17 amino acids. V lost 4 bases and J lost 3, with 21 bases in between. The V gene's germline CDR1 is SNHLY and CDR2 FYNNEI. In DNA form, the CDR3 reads TGTGCCAGCAGTGGTGACGACAGGCCCCTTAGTGACACTGAAGCTTTCTTT. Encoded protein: CASSGDDRPLSDTEAFF.

The CDR3 coding sequence is TGTGCCAGCAGTGCGCGACAGGGAGGGGACCCCGGGGAGCTGTTTTTT. It is translated as CASSARQGGDPGELFF. The chain joins TRBV6-1 to TRBJ2-2; the D call may be TRBD1 or TRBD2 (7 bases each). The V gene's germline CDR1 is MNHNS and CDR2 SASEGT. CDR3 length: 16 residues. V was shortened by 4 bases and J by 6 bases, with 18 bases between the two germline ends.

In DNA, the CDR3 is TGTGCCAGCAGTGACTCTGCCGGACGAGGACGGAATGAGCAGTTCTTC. Protein sequence: CASSDSAGRGRNEQFF. The rearrangement uses TRBV6-4 and TRBJ2-1, with unresolved D. This CDR3 contains 16 residues. Deletions cut 0 bases from V and 7 bases from J, with 16 bases between. CDR1 is MRHNA, CDR2 SNTAGT, per germline.

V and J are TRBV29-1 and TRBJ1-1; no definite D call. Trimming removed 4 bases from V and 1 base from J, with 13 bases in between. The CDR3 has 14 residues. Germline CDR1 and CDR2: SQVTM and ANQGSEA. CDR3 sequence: CSVARSAGNTEAFF. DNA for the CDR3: TGCAGCGTTGCAAGGTCGGCGGGGAACACTGAAGCTTTCTTT.

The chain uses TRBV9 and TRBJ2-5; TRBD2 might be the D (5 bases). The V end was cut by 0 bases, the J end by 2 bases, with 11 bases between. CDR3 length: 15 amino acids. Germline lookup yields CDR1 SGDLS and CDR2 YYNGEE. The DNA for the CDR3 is TGTGCCAGCAGCGTAGGATTCAGCGGACAAGAGACCCAGTACTTC. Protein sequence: CASSVGFSGQETQYF. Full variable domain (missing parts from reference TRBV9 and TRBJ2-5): DSGVTQTPKHLITATGQRVTLRCSPRSGDLSVYWYQQSLDQGLQFLIQYYNGEERAKGNILERFSAQQFPDLHSELNLSSLELGDSALYFCASSVGFSGQETQYFGPGTRLLVL.

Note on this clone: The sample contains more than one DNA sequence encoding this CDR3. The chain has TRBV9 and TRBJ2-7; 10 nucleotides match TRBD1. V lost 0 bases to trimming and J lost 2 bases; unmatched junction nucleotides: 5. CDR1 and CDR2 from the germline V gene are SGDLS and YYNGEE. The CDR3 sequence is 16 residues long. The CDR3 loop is CASSVGVGQGTYEQYF. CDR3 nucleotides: TGTGCCAGCAGCGTAGGCGTGGGACAGGGGACCTACGAGCAGTACTTC.

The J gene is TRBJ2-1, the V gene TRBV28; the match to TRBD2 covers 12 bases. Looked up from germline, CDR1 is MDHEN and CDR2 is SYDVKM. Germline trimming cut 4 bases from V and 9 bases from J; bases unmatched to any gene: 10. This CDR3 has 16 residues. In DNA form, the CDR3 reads TGTGCCAGCAGTTCCCCCCTAGCGGGGGGGATGGGTGAGCAGTTCTTC. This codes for CASSSPLAGGMGEQFF.

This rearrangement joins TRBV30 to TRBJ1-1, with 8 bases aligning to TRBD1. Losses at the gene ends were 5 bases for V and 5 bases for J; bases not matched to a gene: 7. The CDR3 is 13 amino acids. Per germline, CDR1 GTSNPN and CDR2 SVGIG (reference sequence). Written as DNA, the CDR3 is TGTGCCTGGGACAGGGGAAGTTTAACTGAAGCTTTCTTT. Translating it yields CAWDRGSLTEAFF. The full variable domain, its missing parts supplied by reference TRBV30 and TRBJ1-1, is SQTIHQWPATLVQPVGSPLSLECTVEGTSNPNLYWYRQAAGRGLQLLFYSVGIGQISSEVPQNLSASRPQDRQFILSSKKLLLSDSGFYLCAWDRGSLTEAFFGQGTRLTVV.

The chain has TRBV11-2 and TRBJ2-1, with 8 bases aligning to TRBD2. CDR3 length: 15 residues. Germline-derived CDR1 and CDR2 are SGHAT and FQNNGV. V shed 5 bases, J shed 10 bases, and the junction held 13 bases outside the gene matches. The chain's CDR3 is CASSPIAGSSREQFF. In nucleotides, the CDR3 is TGTGCCAGCAGCCCAATAGCGGGGTCTAGTCGGGAGCAGTTCTTC.